These 16 T cell receptor beta chains were sequenced from one sample in a study of T cells in women clearing cervical HPV infection. Sequencing was performed with immunoSEQ multiplex PCR; in TCRdb, only in-frame clones are kept and a portion is missing. This sample contains some 40,000 clones. Material: blood buffy coat. The receptors were sampled from a woman between 18 and 69 years old with a cervical HPV16 infection that either progressed to CIN3+ or cleared (not recorded which).

By frequency, this clone is medium-sized. CDR3 bases read: TGTGCCAGCAGTGAAAGGTATAACACCGGGGAG. Residues: CASSERYNTGE. The CDR3 reads in full as CASSERYNTGELFF. V usage is TRBV6-1 and J usage is TRBJ2-2; D call uncertain. The CDR3 end lies 3 residues beyond the end of the read and is filled in from the germline J gene. Germline V gives CDR1 MNHNS, CDR2 SASEGT. Trimming pared 2 bases from V and 2 bases from J, leaving 6 bases between. This CDR3 region has 14 residues.

With respect to this clone: Coverage ceases 3 residues before the CDR3 finishes, and the germline J gene fills in the end. The genes are TRBV5-1 and TRBJ1-6; no clear D. Germline CDR1 SGHRS, CDR2 YFSETQ. The V end lost 0 bases, the J end lost 5 bases, and 9 bases lay between the germline ends. The CDR3 loop spans 15 amino acids. The CDR3 loop reads CASSLEAADNSPLHF. The sequenced part of the CDR3 DNA is TGCGCCAGCAGCTTGGAGGCGGCAGATAATTCACCC.

A remark on this clone: Sequencing ends 3 residues short of the CDR3 end; the germline J gene provides the rest. The V gene is TRBV5-1, the J gene TRBJ2-7, with D perhaps TRBD1 (5 bases). The ends were cut back, 3 bases at V and 3 bases at J, with 19 bases in the middle. CDR3 length: 16 residues. Germline CDR1 and CDR2: SGHRS and YFSETQ. CDR3 sequence reads: CASSSDKGARIYEQYF. The sequenced CDR3 bases are TGCGCCAGCAGCTCGGACAAGGGCGCCAGGATCTACGAG.

On this clone: The missing CDR3 end, 3 residues past where the read stops, is filled in from the germline J gene. The rearrangement links TRBV19 to TRBJ2-5; 9 bases agree with TRBD2. Germline CDR1 reads LNHDA; CDR2 reads SQIVND (reference sequence). The length of the CDR3 is 13 residues. V was pared by 4 bases and J by 5 bases, with 2 bases of the junction left unmatched. This chain's CDR3 is CASSSGGAETQYF. The covered CDR3 bases are TGTGCCAGTAGTAGCGGGGGGGCGGAGACC.

Concerning this clone itself: The CDR3 end falls 3 residues outside the read, so it is completed with the germline J gene. V and J are TRBV2 and TRBJ2-7; tentatively, D is TRBD1 (6 bases). From germline, CDR1 is SNHLY and CDR2 FYNNEI. This CDR3 has 12 amino acids. Trimming took off 7 bases at V and 0 bases at J, with 7 bases between the two ends. This CDR3 reads CASTGDSYEQYF. CDR3 DNA, as far as it was read: TGTGCCAGCACAGGGGACTCCTACGAG.

As concerns this clone: The CDR3 is cut off 3 residues early in the read; its end comes from the germline J gene. The genes are TRBV5-4 and TRBJ1-1, with D maybe TRBD1 (5 bases). With 0 bases removed from V and 7 bases from J, the gap between germline ends came to 19 bases. This CDR3 contains 16 residues. CDR1 and CDR2 (germline): SGHNT, YYREEE (reference sequence). The DNA read from the CDR3 is TGTGCCAGCAGCTTGGCGGCAGGGCGGATCCACATTGAA. Translating gives CASSLAAGRIHIE. In full, the CDR3 is CASSLAAGRIHIEAFF.

Comments on this clone: The CDR3 goes on 3 residues after the read ends, and that part is filled in from the germline J gene. This chain uses TRBV10-1 with TRBJ2-6; possible D gene TRBD2, 6 bases. This CDR3 comprises 15 residues. Germline V CDR1 and CDR2: WNHNN, SYGVQD (reference sequence). The V gene lost 3 bases and the J gene lost 2 bases, with 8 bases spanning the gap. The CDR3 bases that were read are TGCGCCAGCAGTGAAGGAGGGGCTGGGGCCAACGTC. Protein: CASSEGGAGANV. The entire CDR3 protein is CASSEGGAGANVLTF.

Note on this clone: The sequence runs out 3 residues before the end of the CDR3; the remainder is reconstructed from the germline J gene. The rearrangement links TRBV10-3 to TRBJ1-1; D is uncertain. V lost 0 bases and J 0 bases, leaving 8 bases between the germline ends. The germline gives CDR1 ENHRY, CDR2 SYGVKD. The length of the CDR3 is 15 residues. The covered CDR3 bases are TGTGCCATCAGTGAGTCTGTCATTCTGAACACTGAA. The encoded protein is CAISESVILNTE. The entire CDR3 reads CAISESVILNTEAFF.

With regard to this clone: Read coverage stops 3 residues before the CDR3 terminus; the germline J gene supplies the remainder. This chain joins TRBV20-1 and TRBJ2-1; 10 positions match TRBD2. The CDR3 has 15 residues. The junction had 6 bases not matched to a gene; V was cut back by 6 bases and J by 1 base. Germline CDR1 is DFQATT and CDR2 is SNEGSKA (reference sequence). The CDR3 here is CSANGLAVSYNEQFF. The part of the CDR3 DNA that was read is TGCAGTGCGAACGGACTAGCGGTGTCCTACAATGAG.

Of note for this clone: The CDR3 end falls 3 residues outside the read, so it is completed with the germline J gene. The chain recombines TRBV30 with TRBJ2-3, with a weak D call TRBD2 (7 bases). Looked up from germline, CDR1 is GTSNPN and CDR2 is SVGIG (reference sequence). The CDR3 covers 13 residues. V gave up 5 bases and J gave up 4 bases, with 13 bases separating them. CDR3 sequence: CAWAEGGADTQYF. CDR3 DNA, as far as it was read: TGTGCCTGGGCCGAGGGGGGGGCAGATACG.

In regard to this clone: Read sequence stops 3 residues before the CDR3 end, and the germline J gene provides the missing end. The rearrangement links TRBV7-9 to TRBJ2-5; possible D gene TRBD1, 5 bases. This CDR3 region has 14 residues. Trimming removed 5 bases from V and 5 bases from J, with 15 bases in between. Germline-derived CDR1 and CDR2 are SEHNR and FQNEAQ (reference sequence). The CDR3 DNA, read in part, is TGTGCCAGCAGCGATCTACAGGTCTACGAGACC. Translated: CASSDLQVYET. The CDR3, in full, reads CASSDLQVYETQYF.

Remarks on this clone: The sequence runs out 3 residues before the end of the CDR3; the remainder is reconstructed from the germline J gene. J is TRBJ2-3 and V is TRBV7-6, with a weak D call TRBD1 (8 bases). V was cut by 6 bases and J by 3 bases, with 16 bases left in between. Per the germline V gene, CDR1 is SGHVS and CDR2 is FNYEAQ. This CDR3 contains 15 residues. The CDR3 here is CASRFVQGGTDTQYF. CDR3 DNA (partial): TGTGCCAGCAGATTCGTACAGGGGGGGACAGATACG.

Concerning this clone itself: The CDR3 is cut off 3 residues early in the read; its end comes from the germline J gene. This sequence joins TRBV6-4 and TRBJ2-1; 10 nucleotides align to TRBD2. J gave up 6 bases and V 3 bases, and 5 bases lay outside the gene matches. Germline CDR1 MRHNA, CDR2 SNTAGT. This CDR3 contains 15 residues. The CDR3 bases that were read are TGTGCCAGCAGTGAGGGTAGCGGGGGGCCCAATGAG. It yields the protein CASSEGSGGPNE. The entire CDR3 reads CASSEGSGGPNEQFF.

Notes on this clone: Read sequence stops 3 residues before the CDR3 end, and the germline J gene provides the missing end. The chain is built from TRBV12-3 or TRBV12-4 and TRBJ2-1, with 7 bases matching TRBD2. V was pared by 0 bases and J by 8 bases, with 4 bases of the junction left unmatched. This CDR3 contains 14 residues. This CDR3 is CASSLAGGRDEQFF. The covered CDR3 bases are TGTGCCAGCAGTTTAGCGGGGGGGAGGGATGAG.

A remark on this clone: From the germline J gene comes the end of the CDR3, since the read stops 3 residues before it. The rearrangement uses TRBV2 and TRBJ2-1; D possibly corresponds to TRBD2 (5 bases). V was cut by 6 bases and J by 6 bases, with 18 bases left in between. Germline CDR1 is SNHLY and CDR2 is FYNNEI. The CDR3 consists of 15 residues. The sequenced part of the CDR3 DNA is TGTGCCAGCAGGGACTCGGGCCTAACTGTCAATGAG. As protein: CASRDSGLTVNE. From start to end, the CDR3 is CASRDSGLTVNEQFF.

Regarding this clone: The sequence runs out 3 residues before the end of the CDR3; the remainder is reconstructed from the germline J gene. This chain joins TRBV7-8 and TRBJ2-1, with a tentative D call TRBD2 (7 bases). V gave up 5 bases and J gave up 8 bases, with 16 bases separating them. The CDR3 runs 14 residues. In germline, CDR1 is SGHVS, CDR2 FQNEAQ. The covered CDR3 bases are TGTGCCAGCAGCACTAGGGGGGGGAACGATGAG. It codes for CASSTRGGNDE. The whole CDR3 protein is CASSTRGGNDEQFF.